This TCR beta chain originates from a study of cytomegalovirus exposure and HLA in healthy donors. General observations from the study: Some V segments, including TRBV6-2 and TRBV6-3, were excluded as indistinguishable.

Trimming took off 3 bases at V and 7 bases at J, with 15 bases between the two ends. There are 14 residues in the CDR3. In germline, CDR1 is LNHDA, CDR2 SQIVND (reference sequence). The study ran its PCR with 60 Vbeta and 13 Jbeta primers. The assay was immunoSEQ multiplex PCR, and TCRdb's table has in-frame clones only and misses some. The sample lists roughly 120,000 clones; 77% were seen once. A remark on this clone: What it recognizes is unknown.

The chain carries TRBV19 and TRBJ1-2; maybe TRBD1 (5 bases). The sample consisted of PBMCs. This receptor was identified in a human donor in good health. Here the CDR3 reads CASSIYGQGGGYTF. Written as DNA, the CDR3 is TGTGCCAGTAGTATTTATGGCCAGGGCGGTGGCTACACCTTC.